Presented here are 21 T cell receptor beta chains from one specimen sequenced in a study of shared clonotypes between healthy human individuals. Produced via immunoSEQ multiplex PCR; TCRdb's table is partial and in-frame only. In the table there are roughly 1,500,000 clones, around 98% of which are singletons. The source material was naive CD4+ T cells sorted from blood. The subset is: CD45RA+ positively selected. All receptors come from a man aged 25 to 40 in good health.

V usage is TRBV12-5 and J usage is TRBJ2-1; TRBD2 agrees at 9 bases. J lost 6 bases, V lost 6 bases, and 15 bases had no gene match. This CDR3 is 17 amino acids long. Germline lookup yields CDR1 LGHNT and CDR2 FRNRAP. CDR3 in amino acids: CASGSTFSGSKGNEQFF. CDR3 DNA sequence: TGTGCTAGTGGATCGACCTTTAGCGGGAGCAAGGGCAATGAGCAGTTCTTC.

J is TRBJ2-1 and V is TRBV29-1, with D possibly called TRBD1 or TRBD2 (5 bases each). The ends were cut back, 2 bases at V and 6 bases at J, with 17 bases in the middle. The CDR3 runs 15 residues. CDR1 and CDR2 (germline): SQVTM, ANQGSEA. CDR3 nucleotide sequence: TGCAGCGTTGAACCTCTGGGGGTAGCCGCCAATGAGCAGTTCTTC. The encoded protein is CSVEPLGVAANEQFF.

The V call is TRBV5-1, the J call TRBJ2-1; no definite D call. Germline assignment: CDR1 SGHRS and CDR2 YFSETQ. The CDR3 has 13 residues. Trimming cost V 4 bases and J 8 bases, with 13 bases left between them. The CDR3 loop is CASSRGTGDEQFF. The CDR3 coding sequence is TGCGCCAGCAGCCGTGGTACCGGCGATGAGCAGTTCTTC. Full variable domain (rest looked up from reference TRBV5-1 and TRBJ2-1): KAGVTQTPRYLIKTRGQQVTLSCSPISGHRSVSWYQQTPGQGLQFLFEYFSETQRNKGNFPGRFSGRQFSNSRSEMNVSTLELGDSALYLCASSRGTGDEQFFGPGTRLTVL.

V and J are TRBV28 and TRBJ2-7; the D gene is possibly TRBD2 (6 bases). From germline, CDR1 is MDHEN and CDR2 SYDVKM. Trimming left V 4 bases short and J 8 bases short, with 21 bases between. The CDR3 covers 15 residues. The CDR3 region is CASSSPGTGPPKQYF. The CDR3 nucleotides read TGTGCCAGCAGTTCTCCCGGGACTGGGCCTCCCAAGCAGTACTTC.

The chain is built from TRBV5-1 and TRBJ2-1; maybe TRBD2 (5 bases). Trimming took 4 bases from V and 8 from J, leaving 10 bases between them. The CDR3 covers 12 residues. CDR1 and CDR2 from the germline V gene are SGHRS and YFSETQ. CDR3 nucleotides: TGCGCCAGCAGCCGAGAGGGTCATGAGCAGTTCTTC. Translating it yields CASSREGHEQFF.

V is TRBV18 and J is TRBJ2-7; a possible D gene is TRBD1 (6 bases). Trimming removed 3 bases at V and 9 bases at J, with 21 bases between. The CDR3 is made up of 15 amino acids. Germline V gives CDR1 KGHSH, CDR2 LQKENI. In DNA, the CDR3 is TGTGCCAGCTCACCCAACGTGGGGGCGGCGGAGGTGCAGTACTTC. Protein sequence: CASSPNVGAAEVQYF.

This chain uses TRBV5-1 with TRBJ2-1; TRBD2 agrees at 12 bases. Germline V gene data show CDR1 as SGHRS and CDR2 as YFSETQ. This CDR3 region has 16 residues. V trimming: 4 bases; J trimming: 9 bases; junction bases outside the gene matches: 11. The CDR3: CASSPLPSGRGVEQFF. In DNA, the CDR3 is TGCGCCAGCAGCCCCCTCCCTAGCGGGAGGGGAGTTGAGCAGTTCTTC. The full variable domain, rest sourced from reference TRBV5-1 and TRBJ2-1, is KAGVTQTPRYLIKTRGQQVTLSCSPISGHRSVSWYQQTPGQGLQFLFEYFSETQRNKGNFPGRFSGRQFSNSRSEMNVSTLELGDSALYLCASSPLPSGRGVEQFFGPGTRLTVL.

The J gene is TRBJ2-5, the V gene TRBV13; D tentatively reads TRBD1 or TRBD2 (5 bases each). Germline lookup yields CDR1 PRHDT and CDR2 FYEKMQ (reference sequence). The CDR3 is 12 residues long. V was shortened by 5 bases and J by 5 bases, with 9 bases between the two germline ends. CDR3 in amino acids: CASSPWGETQYF. The CDR3 region has the DNA TGTGCCAGCAGCCCCTGGGGGGAGACCCAGTACTTC. The whole variable domain, filled in from reference TRBV13 and TRBJ2-5, reads AAGVIQSPRHLIKEKRETATLKCYPIPRHDTVYWYQQGPGQDPQFLISFYEKMQSDKGSIPDRFSAQQFSDYHSELNMSSLELGDSALYFCASSPWGETQYFGPGTRLLVL.

V usage is TRBV7-9 and J usage is TRBJ2-7; TRBD2 matches 10 bases. V shed 1 base and J 5 bases; nucleotides not matched to a gene: 8. Germline CDR1 is SEHNR and CDR2 is FQNEAQ (reference sequence). This CDR3 comprises 16 residues. CDR3 nucleotides: TGTGCCAGCAGCTTAGGAACCGGGACTAGCGACCACGAGCAGTACTTC. Translated: CASSLGTGTSDHEQYF. Filled out from reference TRBV7-9 and TRBJ2-7, the complete variable domain reads DTGVSQNPRHKITKRGQNVTFRCDPISEHNRLYWYRQTLGQGPEFLTYFQNEAQLEKSRLLSDRFSAERPKGSFSTLEIQRTEQGDSAMYLCASSLGTGTSDHEQYFGPGTRLTVT.

The chain carries TRBV6-5 and TRBJ1-3; no reliable D call. V was clipped by 8 bases and J by 4 bases, with 18 bases between them. Per the germline V gene, CDR1 is MNHEY and CDR2 is SVGAGI. The CDR3 is made up of 15 amino acids. The CDR3 sequence is CASPRGMSLGNTIYF. The CDR3 DNA is TGTGCCAGCCCCCGGGGAATGTCTTTGGGAAACACCATATATTTT.

The chain carries TRBV4-2 and TRBJ2-5; 10 nucleotides align to TRBD1. The CDR3 loop spans 17 amino acids. Germline CDR1 and CDR2: LGHNA and YNFKEQ. V was clipped by 4 bases and J by 7 bases; unmatched bases: 15. The DNA for the CDR3 is TGTGCCAGCAGCCTTGAAGGGTCGGGGACAGGGGAAGTGACCCAGTACTTC. Its translation: CASSLEGSGTGEVTQYF.

The DNA of the CDR3 is TGTGCCAGCAGTGACGGTTATGGGGGGTCTACCTACAATGAGCAGTTCTTC. This encodes CASSDGYGGSTYNEQFF. The chain joins TRBV6-4 to TRBJ2-1; tentatively, D is TRBD2 (6 bases). Trimming took off 2 bases at V and 2 bases at J, with 16 bases between the two ends. The germline V gene has CDR1 MRHNA and CDR2 SNTAGT. This CDR3 is 17 amino acids long.

The chain couples TRBV27 to TRBJ2-1; possibly TRBD2 for D (6 bases). The V gene's germline CDR1 is MNHEY and CDR2 SMNVEV (reference sequence). This CDR3 is built from 16 residues. V lost 1 base and J lost 1, with 11 bases in between. The CDR3 nucleotides read TGTGCCAGCAGTTTATTTTGGCGGGGTTCCTACAATGAGCAGTTCTTC. It translates to CASSLFWRGSYNEQFF.

This clone occurred once. V and J are TRBV15 and TRBJ2-1; maybe TRBD2 (5 bases). CDR1 is LNHNV, CDR2 YYDKDF, per germline (reference sequence). This CDR3 comprises 12 residues. Trimming stripped 5 bases from V and 9 bases from J, with 11 bases between. This CDR3 is CATSQLRAEQFF. CDR3 DNA sequence: TGTGCCACCAGCCAATTGCGGGCTGAGCAGTTCTTC.

The chain recombines TRBV6-5 with TRBJ2-7; a possible D gene is TRBD1 (6 bases). The germline V gene encodes CDR1 MNHEY and CDR2 SVGAGI. The CDR3 consists of 12 residues. Trimming cost V 6 bases and J 4 bases, with 10 bases left between them. The CDR3 region is CASSRGWYEQYF. In DNA form, the CDR3 reads TGTGCCAGCAGCAGGGGCTGGTACGAGCAGTACTTC.

The chain carries TRBV7-2 and TRBJ2-1; either TRBD1 or TRBD2 may fit D (5 bases each). Germline CDR1 is SGHTA and CDR2 is FQGNSA. The V end lost 5 bases, the J end lost 6 bases, and 11 bases lay between the germline ends. This CDR3 spans 13 amino acids. The CDR3 DNA follows: TGTGCCAGCAGCAGGGGAGCTTTCAATGAGCAGTTCTTC. Translation: CASSRGAFNEQFF.

This chain links TRBV5-4 with TRBJ1-4, with TRBD1 as a possible D gene (5 bases). The CDR3 loop spans 16 amino acids. V was cut by 4 bases and J by 0 bases, with 13 bases left in between. CDR1 and CDR2 from the germline V gene are SGHNT and YYREEE (reference sequence). The CDR3 here is CASSLWGAATNEKLFF. In DNA form, the CDR3 reads TGTGCCAGCAGCCTGTGGGGCGCAGCAACTAATGAAAAACTGTTTTTT.

The CDR3 DNA reads TGTGCCAGCAGTCAAAATAGTCCCAGGGGAGAGACCCAGTACTTC. This codes for CASSQNSPRGETQYF. The genes are TRBV27 and TRBJ2-5, with TRBD1 as a possible D gene (6 bases). The CDR3 is 15 residues long. The germline V gene encodes CDR1 MNHEY and CDR2 SMNVEV (reference sequence). With 5 bases removed from V and 4 bases from J, the gap between germline ends came to 17 bases.

A single count supports this clone. In the same sample, other DNA sequences code for this CDR3. V gene TRBV18 combines with J gene TRBJ2-3; the D gene is possibly TRBD2 (5 bases). Trimming stripped 0 bases from V and 0 bases from J, with 7 bases between. The germline V gene has CDR1 KGHSH and CDR2 LQKENI. The CDR3 is made up of 15 amino acids. The chain's CDR3 is CASSPPSGSTDTQYF. CDR3 nucleotides: TGTGCCAGCTCACCACCGAGCGGAAGCACAGATACGCAGTATTTT.

J is TRBJ2-7 and V is TRBV2, with TRBD1 identical over 7 bases. Per the germline V gene, CDR1 is SNHLY and CDR2 is FYNNEI. The CDR3 length is 14 residues. V lost 6 bases and J lost 0; bases outside the gene matches: 5. In DNA form, the CDR3 reads TGTGCCAGCAGAACGGACAGGACCTCCTACGAGCAGTACTTC. This encodes CASRTDRTSYEQYF.

About this clone: Other DNA variants within this sample encode the same CDR3. The chain carries TRBV4-1 and TRBJ2-7, with 10 bases aligning to TRBD1. This CDR3 spans 14 amino acids. The trim removed 3 bases at V and 4 bases at J, leaving 3 bases unmatched. Germline-derived CDR1 and CDR2 are MGHRA and YSYEKL. CDR3 sequence reads: CASSQDRGSYEQYF. In DNA form, the CDR3 reads TGCGCCAGCAGCCAGGACAGGGGGAGTTACGAGCAGTACTTC.